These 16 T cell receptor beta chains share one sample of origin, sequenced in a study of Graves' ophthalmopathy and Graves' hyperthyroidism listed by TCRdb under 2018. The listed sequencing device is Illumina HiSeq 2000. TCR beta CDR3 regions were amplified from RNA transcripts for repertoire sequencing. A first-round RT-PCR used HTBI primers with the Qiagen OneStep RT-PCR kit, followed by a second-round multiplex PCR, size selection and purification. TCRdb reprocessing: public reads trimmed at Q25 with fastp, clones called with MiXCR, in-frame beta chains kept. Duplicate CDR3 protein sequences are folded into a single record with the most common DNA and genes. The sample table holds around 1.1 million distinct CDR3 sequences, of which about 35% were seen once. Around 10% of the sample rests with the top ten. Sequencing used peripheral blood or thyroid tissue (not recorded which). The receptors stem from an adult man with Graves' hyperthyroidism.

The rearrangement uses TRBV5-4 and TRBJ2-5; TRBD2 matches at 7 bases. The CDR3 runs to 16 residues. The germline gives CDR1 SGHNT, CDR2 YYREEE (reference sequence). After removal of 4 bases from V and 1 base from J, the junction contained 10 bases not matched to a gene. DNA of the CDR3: TGTGCCAGCAGCCCCCGTTTCAGCGGGGCCCAAGAGACCCAGTACTTC. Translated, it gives CASSPRFSGAQETQYF.

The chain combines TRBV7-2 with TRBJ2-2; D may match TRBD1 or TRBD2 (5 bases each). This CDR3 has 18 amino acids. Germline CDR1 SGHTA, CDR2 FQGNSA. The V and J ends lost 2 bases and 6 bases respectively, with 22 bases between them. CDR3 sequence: CASSLSDFGTRLPGELFF. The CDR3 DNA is TGTGCCAGCAGCTTATCCGACTTCGGGACCCGGCTCCCCGGGGAGCTGTTTTTT.

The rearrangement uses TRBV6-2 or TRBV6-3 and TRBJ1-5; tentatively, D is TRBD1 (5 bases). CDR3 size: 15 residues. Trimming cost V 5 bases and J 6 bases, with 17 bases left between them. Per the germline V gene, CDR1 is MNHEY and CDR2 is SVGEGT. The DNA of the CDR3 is TGTGCCAGCAGTGATTTCCAGCGAAGGGGTCAGCCCCAGCATTTT. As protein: CASSDFQRRGQPQHF.

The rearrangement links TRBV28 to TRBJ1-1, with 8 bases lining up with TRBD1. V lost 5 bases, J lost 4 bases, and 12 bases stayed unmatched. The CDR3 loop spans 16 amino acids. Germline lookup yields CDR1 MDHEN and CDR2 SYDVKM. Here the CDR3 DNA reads TGTGCCAGCAGTACGGTCCCGGGACAGGCATCCACTGAAGCTTTCTTT. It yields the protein CASSTVPGQASTEAFF.

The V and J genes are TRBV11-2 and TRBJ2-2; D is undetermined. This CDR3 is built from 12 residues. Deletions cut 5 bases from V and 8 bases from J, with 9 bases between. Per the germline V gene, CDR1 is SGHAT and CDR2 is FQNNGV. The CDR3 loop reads CASSQDLGELFF. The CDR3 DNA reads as TGTGCCAGCAGCCAAGATCTGGGGGAGCTGTTTTTT.

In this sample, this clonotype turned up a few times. In DNA form, the CDR3 reads TGTGCTAGTGGTAATTCGGGGACCCAGTACTTC. This gives the protein CASGNSGTQYF. V gene TRBV12-5 combines with J gene TRBJ2-5; D remains ambiguous. V was trimmed by 5 bases and J by 7 bases, leaving 8 bases between them. This CDR3 spans 11 amino acids. CDR1 and CDR2 (germline): LGHNT, FRNRAP.

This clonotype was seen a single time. The CDR3 DNA sequence: TGCAGTGCTCATCCGAGGGTGGAAGGTGAAAAACTGTTTTTT. Translating gives CSAHPRVEGEKLFF. The rearrangement joins TRBV20-1 to TRBJ1-4; no reliable D call. The CDR3 runs 14 residues. Per the germline V gene, CDR1 is DFQATT and CDR2 is SNEGSKA (reference sequence). Trimming shortened V by 5 bases and J by 7 bases, and 17 bases separated the two germline ends.

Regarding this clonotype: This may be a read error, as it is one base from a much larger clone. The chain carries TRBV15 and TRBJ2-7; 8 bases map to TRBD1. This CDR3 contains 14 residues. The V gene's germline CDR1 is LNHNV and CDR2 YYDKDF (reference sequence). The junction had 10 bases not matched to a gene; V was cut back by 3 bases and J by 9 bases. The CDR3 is CATSSGQGVDVQYF. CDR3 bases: TGTGCCACCAGCAGCGGACAGGGAGTCGACGTGCAGTACTTC.

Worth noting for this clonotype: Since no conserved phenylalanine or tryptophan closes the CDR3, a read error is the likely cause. The CDR3 DNA reads as TGCGCCAGCAGCCAAGGATGGGGGGCAGCCAACACTGAAGCTTTCCTT. Protein product: CASSQGWGAANTEAFL. The chain couples TRBV4-3 to TRBJ1-1, with D possibly matching TRBD1 (6 bases). Germline V gene lookup returns CDR1 LGHNA and CDR2 YSLEER. The germline V and J ends were trimmed by 1 base and 2 bases, with 14 bases remaining between them. The CDR3 consists of 16 residues.

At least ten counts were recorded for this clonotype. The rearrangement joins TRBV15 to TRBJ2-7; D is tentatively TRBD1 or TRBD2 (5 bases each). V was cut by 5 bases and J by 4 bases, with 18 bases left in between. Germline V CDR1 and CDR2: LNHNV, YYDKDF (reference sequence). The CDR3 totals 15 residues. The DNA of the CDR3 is TGTGCCACCAGCGGGCGGGCCGGGGCCCTTTACGAGCAGTACTTC. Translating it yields CATSGRAGALYEQYF.

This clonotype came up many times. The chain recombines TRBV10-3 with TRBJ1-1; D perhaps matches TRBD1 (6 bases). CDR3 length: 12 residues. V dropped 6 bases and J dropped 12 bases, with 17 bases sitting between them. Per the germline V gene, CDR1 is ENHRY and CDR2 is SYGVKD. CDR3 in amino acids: CAISLTGLEPFF. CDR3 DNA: TGTGCCATCAGCTTAACAGGGCTCGAACCTTTCTTT.

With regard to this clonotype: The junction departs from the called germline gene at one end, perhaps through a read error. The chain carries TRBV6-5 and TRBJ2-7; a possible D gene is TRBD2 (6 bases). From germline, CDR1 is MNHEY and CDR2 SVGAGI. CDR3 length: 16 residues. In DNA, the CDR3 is TGTGCCAGCAGCCCGCTCAGGACTACCTCGACCTACGAGCACTACTTC. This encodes CASSPLRTTSTYEHYF.

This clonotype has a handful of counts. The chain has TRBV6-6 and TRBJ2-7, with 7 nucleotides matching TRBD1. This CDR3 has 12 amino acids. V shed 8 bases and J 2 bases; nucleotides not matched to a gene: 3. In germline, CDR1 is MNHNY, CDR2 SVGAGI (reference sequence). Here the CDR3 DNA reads TGTGCCAGCGGACAGGCCGCCTACGAGCAGTACTTC. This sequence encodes CASGQAAYEQYF.

CDR3 sequence reads: CATSRAPGKLFF. CDR3 nucleotide sequence: TGTGCCACCAGCAGGGCCCCCGGAAAACTGTTTTTT. J is TRBJ1-4 and V is TRBV15, with D unresolved. Germline CDR1 reads LNHNV; CDR2 reads YYDKDF (reference sequence). CDR3 size: 12 residues. V was pared by 3 bases and J by 10 bases, with 9 bases between.

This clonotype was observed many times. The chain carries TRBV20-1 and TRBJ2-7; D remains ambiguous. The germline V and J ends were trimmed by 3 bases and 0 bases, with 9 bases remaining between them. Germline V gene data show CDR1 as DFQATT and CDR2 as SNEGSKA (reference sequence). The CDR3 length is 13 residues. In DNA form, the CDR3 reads TGCAGTGCTAGGGTCGCGCTCTCCTACGAGCAGTACTTC. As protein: CSARVALSYEQYF.

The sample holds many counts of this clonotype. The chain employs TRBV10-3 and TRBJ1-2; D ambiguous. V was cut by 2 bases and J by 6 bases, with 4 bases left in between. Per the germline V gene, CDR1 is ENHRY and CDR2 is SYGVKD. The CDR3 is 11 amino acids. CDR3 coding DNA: TGTGCCATCAGTGAGCTCCATGGCTACACCTTC. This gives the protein CAISELHGYTF.